Here is one TCR beta chain with its context. What it binds is unknown. The entry originates in a study of cytomegalovirus exposure and HLA in healthy donors. Germline trimming cut 6 bases from V and 6 bases from J; bases unmatched to any gene: 7. Germline CDR1 and CDR2: SNHLY and FYNNEI. This CDR3 is built from 13 residues. Study-wide points: At a 0.05 false discovery rate, a later analysis found some 18,000 TCR beta sequences to be associated with HLA alleles. Both high specificity and high sensitivity reportedly marked the classifier's diagnosis of cytomegalovirus status. Sequencing had likely introduced a cluster of highly shared sequence variants as an artifact.

PCR was performed using 60 Vbeta and 13 Jbeta primers. Sequenced by immunoSEQ multiplex PCR; TCRdb stores in-frame clones only, minus some. Of about 160,000 clones listed, 80% to 90% are singletons. This sequence was found in a woman under 30 in good health and CMV-seronegative. What was sequenced was PBMCs. V and J are TRBV2 and TRBJ1-1, with 7 bases matching TRBD1. The CDR3 DNA sequence: TGTGCCAGCAGAGGGACAGCCGGGGCTGAAGCTTTCTTT. It yields the protein CASRGTAGAEAFF.